The source of this T cell receptor beta chain is a study of cytomegalovirus exposure and HLA in healthy donors. Findings and caveats of the study: Differences between HLA loci emerged in a later analysis of TCR association rates, with DRB1 most and HLA-C fewest.

This CDR3 spans 14 amino acids. The junction had 16 bases not matched to a gene; V was cut back by 7 bases and J by 8 bases. Per the germline V gene, CDR1 is SQVTM and CDR2 is ANQGSEA. Comments on this clone: The antigen remains undetermined.

The PCR contained 60 Vbeta and 13 Jbeta primers. Libraries were prepared by immunoSEQ multiplex PCR; TCRdb keeps only in-frame clonotypes and omits some of them. The sample has approximately 140,000 clones, approximately 75% seen once. Sequencing was carried out using PBMCs. The V gene is TRBV29-1, the J gene TRBJ1-2; TRBD1 aligns across 7 bases. This TCR was sampled from a woman aged 40 to 50 in good health and CMV-seropositive. Here the CDR3 reads CSAGEETGMGGYTF. CDR3 DNA sequence: TGCAGCGCTGGTGAGGAGACAGGGATGGGCGGCTACACCTTC.